Shown below are 4 T cell receptor beta chains from a single sample sequenced in a study of spatial heterogeneity in lung cancer. This sample's time point: blood at routine non-recurrence follow-up after resection. In TCRdb, the 5' RACE reads were re-called with MiXCR into one record per CDR3 protein. The sample has 25,000 to 35,000 distinct CDR3 sequences; 5% to 6% are singletons. Here the sequenced sample was PBMCs, taken at follow-up. These receptors were obtained from a female donor with early-stage non-small cell lung cancer.

There are many counts of this clonotype. This chain uses TRBV7-2 with TRBJ1-3; D is possibly TRBD1 (5 bases). This CDR3 is built from 16 residues. Germline CDR1 and CDR2: SGHTA and FQGNSA. V was trimmed by 5 bases and J by 0 bases, leaving 14 bases between them. The CDR3 nucleotides are TGTGCCAGCAGCGTCCTCCGGCAGGGCTCTGGAAACACCATATATTTT. Encoded protein: CASSVLRQGSGNTIYF.

The sample holds many counts of this clonotype. The chain is built from TRBV11-2 and TRBJ2-7; D may correspond to TRBD1 or TRBD2 (5 bases each). Germline CDR1 SGHAT, CDR2 FQNNGV. The CDR3 runs to 15 residues. Deletions cut 3 bases from V and 3 bases from J, with 15 bases between. The CDR3 here is CASSFERGPFYEQYF. As DNA, the CDR3 is TGTGCCAGCAGCTTTGAGAGGGGCCCATTCTACGAGCAGTACTTC.

This clonotype was seen repeatedly, ten times or more. This sequence joins TRBV12-3 or TRBV12-4 and TRBJ2-1, with TRBD2 identical over 9 bases. The CDR3 is 17 amino acids. Unmatched junction bases numbered 9, after V lost 6 bases and J lost 0 bases. The CDR3 DNA sequence: TGTGCCAGCAGCGGAGATAGCGGGGGCCACTCCTACAATGAGCAGTTCTTC. Amino acid sequence: CASSGDSGGHSYNEQFF.

In this sample, this clonotype turned up a few times. The J gene is TRBJ2-2, the V gene TRBV6-2 or TRBV6-3; D is undetermined. V was pared by 1 base and J by 7 bases, with 7 bases between. The CDR3 sequence is 13 residues long. Germline-derived CDR1 and CDR2 are MNHEY and SVGEGT. CDR3 in amino acids: CASSYYGGGELFF. The CDR3 DNA reads TGTGCCAGCAGTTACTATGGCGGCGGGGAGCTGTTTTTT.